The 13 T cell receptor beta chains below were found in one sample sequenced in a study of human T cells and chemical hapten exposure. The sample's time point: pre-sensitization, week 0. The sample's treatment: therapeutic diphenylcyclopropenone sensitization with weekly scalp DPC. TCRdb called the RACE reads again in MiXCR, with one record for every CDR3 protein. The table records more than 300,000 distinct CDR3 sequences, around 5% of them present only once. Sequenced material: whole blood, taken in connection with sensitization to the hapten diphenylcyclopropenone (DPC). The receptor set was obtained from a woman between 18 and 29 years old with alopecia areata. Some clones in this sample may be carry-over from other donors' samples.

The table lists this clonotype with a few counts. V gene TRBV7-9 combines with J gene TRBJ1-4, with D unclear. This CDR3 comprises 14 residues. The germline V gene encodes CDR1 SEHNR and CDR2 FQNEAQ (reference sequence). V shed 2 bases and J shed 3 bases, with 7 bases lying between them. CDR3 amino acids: CASSLSFPNEKLFF. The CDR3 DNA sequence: TGTGCCAGCAGCTTAAGTTTTCCTAATGAAAAACTGTTTTTT.

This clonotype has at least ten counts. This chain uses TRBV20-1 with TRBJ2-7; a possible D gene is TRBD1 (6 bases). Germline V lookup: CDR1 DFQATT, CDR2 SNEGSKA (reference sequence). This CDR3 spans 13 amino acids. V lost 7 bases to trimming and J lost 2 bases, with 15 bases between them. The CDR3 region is CSGDRDNPYEQYF. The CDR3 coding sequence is TGCAGTGGGGACCGGGACAACCCCTACGAGCAGTACTTC.

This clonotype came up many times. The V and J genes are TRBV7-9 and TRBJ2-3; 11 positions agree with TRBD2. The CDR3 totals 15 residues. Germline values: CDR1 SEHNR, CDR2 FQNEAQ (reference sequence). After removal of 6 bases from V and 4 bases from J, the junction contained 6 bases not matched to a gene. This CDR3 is CASSSLAGGADTQYF. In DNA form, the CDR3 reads TGTGCCAGCAGTTCCTTAGCGGGAGGGGCAGATACGCAGTATTTT.

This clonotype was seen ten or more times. The CDR3 DNA is TGTGCCAGCAGCTTACATGGTCAGGGGGCTGAAGCTTTCTTT. Translation gives CASSLHGQGAEAFF. V is TRBV7-2 and J is TRBJ1-1; 7 positions agree with TRBD1. Per the germline V gene, CDR1 is SGHTA and CDR2 is FQGNSA. The CDR3 covers 14 residues. The V segment lost 2 bases and the J segment 6 bases; nucleotides outside the gene matches: 6.

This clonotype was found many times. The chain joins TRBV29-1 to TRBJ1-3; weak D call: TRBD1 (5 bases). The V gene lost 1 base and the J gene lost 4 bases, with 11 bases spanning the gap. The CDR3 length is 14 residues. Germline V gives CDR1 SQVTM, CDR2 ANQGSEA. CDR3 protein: CSVEAGDEGNTIYF. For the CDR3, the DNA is TGCAGCGTTGAAGCGGGGGATGAGGGAAACACCATATATTTT.

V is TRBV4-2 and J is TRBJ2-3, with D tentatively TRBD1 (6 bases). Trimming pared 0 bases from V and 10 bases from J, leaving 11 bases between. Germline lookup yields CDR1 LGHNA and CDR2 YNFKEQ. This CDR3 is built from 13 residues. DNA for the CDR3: TGTGCCAGCAGCCAAGATCAGGGGCTGGCGCAGTATTTT. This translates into CASSQDQGLAQYF.

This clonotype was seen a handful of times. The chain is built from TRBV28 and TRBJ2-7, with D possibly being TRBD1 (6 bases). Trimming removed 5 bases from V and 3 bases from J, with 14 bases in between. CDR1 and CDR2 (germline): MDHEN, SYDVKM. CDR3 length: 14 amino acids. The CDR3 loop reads CASSGPGQDYEQYF. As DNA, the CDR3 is TGTGCCAGCAGTGGACCGGGACAAGACTACGAGCAGTACTTC.

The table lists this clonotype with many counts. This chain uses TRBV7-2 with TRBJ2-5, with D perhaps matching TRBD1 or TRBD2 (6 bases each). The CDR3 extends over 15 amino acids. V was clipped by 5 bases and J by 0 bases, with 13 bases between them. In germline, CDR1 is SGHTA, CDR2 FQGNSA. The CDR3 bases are TGTGCCAGCAGCCTAGGAGGGGGGTACCAAGAGACCCAGTACTTC. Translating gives CASSLGGGYQETQYF.

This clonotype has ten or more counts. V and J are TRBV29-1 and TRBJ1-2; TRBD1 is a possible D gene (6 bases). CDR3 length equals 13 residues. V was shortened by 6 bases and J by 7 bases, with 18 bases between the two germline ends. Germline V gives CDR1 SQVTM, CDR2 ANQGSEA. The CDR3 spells CSVTGTIISGYTF. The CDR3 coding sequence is TGCAGCGTAACCGGGACAATCATCTCTGGCTACACCTTC. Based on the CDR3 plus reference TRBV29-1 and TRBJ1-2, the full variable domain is SAVISQKPSRDICQRGTSLTIQCQVDSQVTMMFWYRQQPGQSLTLIATANQGSEATYESGFVIDKFPISRPNLTFSTLTVSNMSPEDSSIYLCSVTGTIISGYTFGSGTRLTVV.

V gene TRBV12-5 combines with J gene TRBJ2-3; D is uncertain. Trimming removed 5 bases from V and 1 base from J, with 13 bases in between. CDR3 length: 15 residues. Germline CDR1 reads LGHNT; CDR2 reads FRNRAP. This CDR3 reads CASGPGIVGTDTQYF. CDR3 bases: TGTGCTAGTGGTCCAGGAATCGTGGGCACAGATACGCAGTATTTT.

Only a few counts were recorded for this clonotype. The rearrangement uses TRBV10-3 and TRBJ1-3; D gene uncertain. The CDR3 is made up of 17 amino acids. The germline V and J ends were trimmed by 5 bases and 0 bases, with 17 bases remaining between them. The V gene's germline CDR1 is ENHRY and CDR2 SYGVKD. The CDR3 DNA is TGTGCCATCAGTACACGTACAACCGGAAACTCTGGAAACACCATATATTTT. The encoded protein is CAISTRTTGNSGNTIYF.

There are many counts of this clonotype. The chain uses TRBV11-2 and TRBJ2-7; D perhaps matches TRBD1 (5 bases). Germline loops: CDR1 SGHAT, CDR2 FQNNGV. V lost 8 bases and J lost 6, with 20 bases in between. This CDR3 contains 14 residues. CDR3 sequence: CASEDLGWGPEQYF. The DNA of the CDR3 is TGTGCCAGCGAGGACCTAGGTTGGGGCCCCGAGCAGTACTTC.

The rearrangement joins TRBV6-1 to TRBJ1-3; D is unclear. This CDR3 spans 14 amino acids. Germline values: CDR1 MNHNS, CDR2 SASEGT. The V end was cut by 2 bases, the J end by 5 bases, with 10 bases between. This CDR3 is CASSELTGRNTIYF. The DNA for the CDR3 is TGTGCCAGCAGTGAATTGACGGGAAGAAACACCATATATTTT.